This entry features one T cell receptor (beta chain) sequence. This entry belongs to a study of blood T cells in healthy people across ages. As for the study in general: With template switching, about one barcoded beta molecule was captured per two T cells.

The CDR3 spans 16 residues. From germline, CDR1 is ENHRY and CDR2 SYGVKD. Deletions cut 3 bases from V and 2 bases from J, with 14 bases between. For the second PCR, which ran for roughly 6 to 12 cycles, a sample-barcoded 5' primer and a J-beta primer mix were used. A template-switch adaptor containing 12 random nucleotides labeled each cDNA molecule. TCRdb recomputed calls from the 5' RACE reads with MiXCR, one row per CDR3 protein. The table lists approximately 1,100,000 distinct CDR3 sequences, roughly 45% of them singletons. The clonotype originates from a woman in her sixties or seventies in good health. Material for sequencing was blood. The J gene is TRBJ1-5, the V gene TRBV10-3; possibly TRBD1 for D (6 bases). The CDR3 sequence: CAISDQQGLGNQPQHF. The CDR3 DNA sequence: TGTGCCATCAGTGACCAACAGGGATTAGGCAATCAGCCCCAGCATTTT.